This TCR beta chain appears in the sequencing data of a study of vaccination effects on CD4 cells after COVID-19. Antigen-specific CD4+ T cells were expanded (with viral peptide pools) by the ViraFEST assay ahead of sequencing. The authors isolated CD4+ T cells after ten to eleven days of culture. Vaccine recipients, nucleocapsid antibody negative, had no prior SARS-CoV-2 infection. IL-2 at approximately 9.7 IU/ml and peptides at around 9.1 ug/ml were added to cultured PBMC, around 1.9 million per well. In the cultures, half the medium was exchanged for IL-2 medium on days 3 and 7. TCRdb's copy holds only in-frame clones and misses some; the assay was immunoSEQ multiplex PCR. The repertoire holds roughly 45,000 clones, with around 78% as singletons. The germline V gene has CDR1 SGHTA and CDR2 FQGNSA. V was trimmed by 0 bases and J by 2 bases, leaving 10 bases between them. The CDR3 is made up of 15 amino acids.

Findings and limits, study-wide: Missing from the study were early post-infection timepoints, and its convalescent patients were few. Long after vaccination, the clones induced by infection and by vaccine shrank markedly in size.

With respect to this clone: Its antigen remains unknown.

The sequenced sample was CD4+ T cells from PBMCs cultured with SARS-CoV-2 spike peptides, obtained before COVID-19 vaccination. The rearrangement links TRBV7-2 to TRBJ1-2; the D is unclear. The source is a human donor who received a COVID-19 vaccine. In DNA, the CDR3 is TGTGCCAGCAGCTTAGCGTCAGCAGTAAACTATGGCTACACCTTC. Its translation is CASSLASAVNYGYTF.